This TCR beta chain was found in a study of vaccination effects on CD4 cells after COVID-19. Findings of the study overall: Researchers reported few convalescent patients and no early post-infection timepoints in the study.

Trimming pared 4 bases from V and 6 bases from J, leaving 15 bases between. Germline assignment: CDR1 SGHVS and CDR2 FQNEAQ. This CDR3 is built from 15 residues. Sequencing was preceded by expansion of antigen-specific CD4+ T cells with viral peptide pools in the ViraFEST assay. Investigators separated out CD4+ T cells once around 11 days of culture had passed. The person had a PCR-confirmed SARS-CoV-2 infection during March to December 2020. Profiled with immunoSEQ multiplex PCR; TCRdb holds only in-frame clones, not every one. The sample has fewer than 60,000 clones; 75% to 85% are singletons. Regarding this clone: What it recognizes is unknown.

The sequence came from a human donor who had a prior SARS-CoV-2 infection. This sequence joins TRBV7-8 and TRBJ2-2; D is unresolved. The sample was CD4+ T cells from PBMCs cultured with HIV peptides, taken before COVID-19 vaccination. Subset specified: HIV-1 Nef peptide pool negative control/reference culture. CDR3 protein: CASSSLQGDAGELFF. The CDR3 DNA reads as TGTGCCAGCAGCTCACTTCAAGGTGACGCCGGGGAGCTGTTTTTT.